The following is a TCR beta chain sequence with its context. What it binds is not known. The source of the sample is a study of graft-versus-host responses after intestinal transplantation. Overall study context: Transplants were multivisceral, liver-intestinal, or isolated intestinal. Among the recipients, all got anti-thymocyte globulin induction and then tacrolimus and steroids for 2 to 3 years.

Study-wide findings and caveats: Recipient bone marrow held GvH clones, some seen earlier in ileum or blood. Early declines in HvG clones that occurred post-transplant were associated with peak circulating GvH clone levels.

Libraries were prepared by immunoSEQ multiplex PCR; TCRdb keeps only in-frame clonotypes and omits some of them. Of under 50,000 clones in the sample, 85% to 95% are singletons; the top ten hold around 3.6%. The source material was PBMCs, sampled around 720 days after intestinal transplantation. This receptor was obtained from a human patient who received an intestinal transplant, so some T cells may come from the graft donor.

CDR3 coding DNA: TGTGCCAGCAGCCCGACCACAGGGGGCTACAATGAGCAGTTCTTC. Amino acids: CASSPTTGGYNEQFF. This chain joins TRBV11-2 and TRBJ2-1; TRBD1 matches 8 bases. This CDR3 has 15 amino acids. Unmatched junction bases numbered 6, after V lost 5 bases and J lost 3 bases. Germline values: CDR1 SGHAT, CDR2 FQNNGV.